This TCR beta chain emerged from a study of blood T cell repertoires in COVID-19. Study context: COVID-19 samples collected from the United States, Italy and Spain covered acute and convalescent phases. Sources were T cells, B-cell-depleted T cells, or PBMCs; the material itself was cDNA or gDNA.

Assay: immunoSEQ multiplex PCR; the TCRdb copy retains only in-frame clones and omits some. The sample shows 95,000 or so clones, 84% of them seen only once. The V segment lost 1 base and the J segment 2 bases; nucleotides outside the gene matches: 5. Germline values: CDR1 SGHTA, CDR2 FQGTGA. This CDR3 comprises 16 residues. This clone was found once. The receptor's source is a human donor in a cohort sampled during active COVID-19. The genes are TRBV7-3 and TRBJ1-3; the match to TRBD1 covers 7 bases. Sequences were obtained from peripheral blood. The CDR3, as DNA: TGTGCCAGCAGCTTAAGCGAGACAGGGACTGGAAACACCATATATTTT. This codes for CASSLSETGTGNTIYF.